This T cell receptor (beta chain) was profiled in a study of T cell responses to AZD1222 COVID-19 vaccine. Regarding the study as a whole: Most donors were white British, females outnumbered males, and clonal diversity was possibly underestimated. Samples come after the peak T cell response, not at day 14. Spike-wide coverage was observed for vaccine-associated CD4 TCRs, with dominant responses at 160-218 and 743-854.

Germline V gene data show CDR1 as SGHDT and CDR2 as YYEEEE. V trimming: 3 bases; J trimming: 6 bases; junction bases outside the gene matches: 12. CDR3 length equals 16 residues. Concerning this clone: Its cognate antigen is unknown.

Clones were read by immunoSEQ multiplex PCR, and TCRdb kept only the in-frame ones, dropping some. The data hold 150,000 to 200,000 clones, with roughly nine tenths observed a single time. The sequenced sample was peripheral blood, obtained 28 days after the second AZD1222 dose. The source is an adult who received the AZD1222 COVID-19 vaccine. The V call is TRBV5-6, the J call TRBJ2-3; 8 nucleotides line up with TRBD2. The CDR3 protein is CASSWWREAAPDTQYF. The DNA for the CDR3 is TGTGCCAGCAGCTGGTGGCGGGAGGCCGCCCCGGATACGCAGTATTTT.